These 11 T cell receptor beta chains originate from one sample sequenced in a study of CD8+CD57+ T cells in acquired aplastic anemia. Patients who underwent sequencing had shown CD8+CD57+ cell expansion by flow cytometry. TCR beta VDJ combinations and CDR3 sequences were profiled from genomic DNA. Via MiXCR, TCRdb re-called the reads, giving one row per CDR3 protein. The table lists some 200,000 distinct CDR3 sequences, about half of them singletons. The specimen sequenced was sorted CD4+, CD8+, or CD8+CD57+ T cells (not recorded which) from PBMCs. All receptors come from a human donor with aplastic anemia.

This clonotype was recorded at least ten times. This chain connects TRBV20-1 to TRBJ1-1; the D is unclear. V was pared by 3 bases and J by 0 bases, with 14 bases between. Germline V gene data show CDR1 as DFQATT and CDR2 as SNEGSKA (reference sequence). The CDR3 runs to 15 residues. CDR3 DNA sequence: TGCAGTGCTAGCAGGCCGCTCCTCATGAACACTGAAGCTTTCTTT. Encoded protein: CSASRPLLMNTEAFF.

This clonotype was counted at least ten times. The chain joins TRBV7-2 to TRBJ2-3; 10 bases line up with TRBD2. The CDR3 consists of 15 residues. The junction had 7 bases not matched to a gene; V was cut back by 6 bases and J by 4 bases. Germline CDR1 reads SGHTA; CDR2 reads FQGNSA. This CDR3 reads CASSQTSGASDTQYF. As DNA, the CDR3 is TGTGCCAGCAGTCAAACTAGCGGGGCATCAGATACGCAGTATTTT.

The chain joins TRBV20-1 to TRBJ2-7; D is undetermined. The V and J ends lost 2 bases and 1 base respectively, with 12 bases between them. Germline V gene lookup returns CDR1 DFQATT and CDR2 SNEGSKA (reference sequence). The CDR3 spans 14 residues. This CDR3 is CSARPASFSYEQYF. The CDR3 nucleotides are TGCAGTGCTAGACCAGCCAGTTTTTCCTACGAGCAGTACTTC.

This sequence joins TRBV20-1 and TRBJ1-1; no firm D call. CDR3 length equals 13 residues. CDR1 DFQATT and CDR2 SNEGSKA come from the germline V gene (reference sequence). Deletions cut 0 bases from V and 1 base from J, with 6 bases between. As DNA, the CDR3 is TGCAGTGCTAGAGAGAGAGAGAACACTGAAGCTTTCTTT. This gives the protein CSARERENTEAFF.

This clonotype was seen many times. The chain employs TRBV29-1 and TRBJ2-2, with 9 bases aligning to TRBD1. Germline-derived CDR1 and CDR2 are SQVTM and ANQGSEA. The CDR3 length is 13 residues. V lost 3 bases and J lost 6; bases outside the gene matches: 2. CDR3 DNA sequence: TGCAGCGTTGACGGGACAGGGTCCGGGGAGCTGTTTTTT. It specifies CSVDGTGSGELFF.

This clonotype has at least ten counts. The chain joins TRBV10-3 to TRBJ2-2; D might be TRBD1 (5 bases). V lost 6 bases, J lost 3 bases, and 11 bases lay in between. Per the germline V gene, CDR1 is ENHRY and CDR2 is SYGVKD. The CDR3 consists of 14 residues. CDR3 sequence: CAIRQERDTGELFF. The CDR3 region has the DNA TGTGCCATCAGACAGGAGCGAGACACCGGGGAGCTGTTTTTT.

This clonotype has at least ten counts. The chain combines TRBV7-8 with TRBJ1-5, with a weak D call TRBD1 (5 bases). Germline V CDR1 and CDR2: SGHVS, FQNEAQ. This CDR3 contains 15 residues. Trimming took 5 bases from V and 0 from J, leaving 11 bases between them. This CDR3 reads CASSLMTVSNQPQHF. CDR3 DNA: TGTGCCAGCAGCCTTATGACAGTTAGCAATCAGCCCCAGCATTTT.

This clonotype was observed at least ten times. The chain links TRBV5-1 to TRBJ1-4; 7 positions agree with TRBD1. The CDR3 length is 14 residues. With V trimmed by 0 bases and J by 7 bases, 3 bases remained unmatched. Germline values: CDR1 SGHRS, CDR2 YFSETQ. CDR3 coding DNA: TGCGCCAGCAGCTTGGGCAGGGGGAGTGAAAAACTGTTTTTT. This codes for CASSLGRGSEKLFF. Combining the CDR3 with reference TRBV5-1 and TRBJ1-4 gives the whole variable domain KAGVTQTPRYLIKTRGQQVTLSCSPISGHRSVSWYQQTPGQGLQFLFEYFSETQRNKGNFPGRFSGRQFSNSRSEMNVSTLELGDSALYLCASSLGRGSEKLFFGSGTQLSVL.

Comments on this clonotype: Here the CDR3 omits its conserved ending phenylalanine or tryptophan, so a read error is the likely source. Because the CDR3's place on the DNA is in doubt, the DNA is left out and the CDR3 is given as listed by TCRdb. The chain couples TRBV9 to TRBJ1-6; the table's D call TRBD1 went unverified against the DNA. The germline V gene encodes CDR1 SGDLS and CDR2 YYNGEE. The CDR3 comprises 8 residues, both ends counted. The CDR3 protein is CASSVHGG.

This chain uses TRBV7-2 with TRBJ2-2; 11 bases are a match to TRBD2. The germline V gene encodes CDR1 SGHTA and CDR2 FQGNSA. V was clipped by 3 bases and J by 5 bases; unmatched bases: 2. This CDR3 contains 15 residues. The CDR3 nucleotides read TGTGCCAGCAGCTTTAGCGGGGGGGCTACCGGGGAGCTGTTTTTT. It specifies CASSFSGGATGELFF.

As DNA, the CDR3 is TGCAGTGTGGCGGCTGAGGGGGAGGACTATGGCTACACCTTC. Translating gives CSVAAEGEDYGYTF. The V and J genes are TRBV20-1 and TRBJ1-2, with D tentatively TRBD1 (6 bases). Germline CDR1 DFQATT, CDR2 SNEGSKA (reference sequence). The CDR3 has 14 residues. V shed 7 bases and J shed 3 bases, with 18 bases lying between them.